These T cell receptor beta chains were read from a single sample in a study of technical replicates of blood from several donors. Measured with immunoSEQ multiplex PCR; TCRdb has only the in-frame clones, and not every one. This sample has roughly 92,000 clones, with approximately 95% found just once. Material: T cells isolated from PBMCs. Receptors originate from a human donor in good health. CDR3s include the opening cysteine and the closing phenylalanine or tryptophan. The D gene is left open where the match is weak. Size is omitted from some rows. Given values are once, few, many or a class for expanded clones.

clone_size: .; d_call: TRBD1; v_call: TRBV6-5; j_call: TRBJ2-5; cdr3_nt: TGTGCCAGCAGGGCAGGGGGTCGAGAGACCCAGTACTTC; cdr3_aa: CASRAGGRETQYF
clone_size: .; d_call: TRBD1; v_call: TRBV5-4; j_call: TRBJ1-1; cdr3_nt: TGTGCCAGCAGCAGGGACAGGGGGAATGAAGCTTTCTTT; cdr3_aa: CASSRDRGNEAFF
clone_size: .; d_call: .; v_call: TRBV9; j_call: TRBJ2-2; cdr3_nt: TGTGCCAGCAGCTCCCGGGATTGGGGGGAGCTGTTTTTT; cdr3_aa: CASSSRDWGELFF
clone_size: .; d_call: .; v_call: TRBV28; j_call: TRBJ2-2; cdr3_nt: TGTGCCAGCAGTTTTCCAAGGGACAAGCAGACCGGGGAGCTGTTTTTT; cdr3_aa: CASSFPRDKQTGELFF
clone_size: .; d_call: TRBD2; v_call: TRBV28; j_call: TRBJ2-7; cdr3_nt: TGTGCCAGCAGTCTTCGACTAGCGGGAGGGCCCGAGCAGTACTTC; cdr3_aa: CASSLRLAGGPEQYF
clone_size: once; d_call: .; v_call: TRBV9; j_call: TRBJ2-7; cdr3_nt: TGTGCCAGCAGCGTAGCCAGGGCCTCCTACGAGCAGTACTTC; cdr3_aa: CASSVARASYEQYF
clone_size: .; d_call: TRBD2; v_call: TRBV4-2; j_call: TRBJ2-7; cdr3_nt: TGTGCCAGCAGCCTTGGGGGTAGCGGGCGAACTAGCTCCTACGAGCAGTACTTC; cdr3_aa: CASSLGGSGRTSSYEQYF
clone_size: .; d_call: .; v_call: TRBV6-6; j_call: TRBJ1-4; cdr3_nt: TGTGCCACCTATATACGGGAAAAACTGTTTTTT; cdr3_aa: CATYIREKLFF
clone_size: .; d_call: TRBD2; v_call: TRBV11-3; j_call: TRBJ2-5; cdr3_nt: TGTGCCAGCAGCTTAGACATAGCGGGAGGCGAGACCCAGTACTTC; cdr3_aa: CASSLDIAGGETQYF
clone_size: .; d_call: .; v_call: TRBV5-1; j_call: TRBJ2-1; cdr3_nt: TGCGCCAGCTGCGCGCCCCTCGGGGTCCCAAAGGGCGACCGCTCCTACAATGAGCAGTTCTTC; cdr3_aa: CASCAPLGVPKGDRSYNEQFF
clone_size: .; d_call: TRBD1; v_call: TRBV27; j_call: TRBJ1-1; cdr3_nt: TGTGCCAGCAGTTTATCCGGCAGGGGGGAAGCTTTCTTT; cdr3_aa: CASSLSGRGEAFF
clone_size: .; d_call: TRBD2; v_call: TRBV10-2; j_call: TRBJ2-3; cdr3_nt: TGCGCCAGCAGTGGCGGCGGGAGGACAGATACGCAGTATTTT; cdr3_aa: CASSGGGRTDTQYF
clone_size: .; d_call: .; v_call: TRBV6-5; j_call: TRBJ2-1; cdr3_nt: TGTGCCAGCAGTTACGCCCTATGGAATGAGCAGTTCTTC; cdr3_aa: CASSYALWNEQFF
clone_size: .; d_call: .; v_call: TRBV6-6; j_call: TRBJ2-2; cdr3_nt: TGTGCCAGCAGTAAAACAGGGTTTTCGAACACCGGGGAGCTGTTTTTT; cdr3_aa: CASSKTGFSNTGELFF
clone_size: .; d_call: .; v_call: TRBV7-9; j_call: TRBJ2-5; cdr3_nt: TGTGCCAGCAGAAAAACAATCCAAGAGACCCAGTACTTC; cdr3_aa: CASRKTIQETQYF
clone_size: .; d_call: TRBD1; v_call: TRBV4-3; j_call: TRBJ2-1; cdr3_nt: TGCGCCAGCAGCCAATGGGACAGGGAGATTGGTTCGAATGAGCAGTTCTTC; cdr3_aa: CASSQWDREIGSNEQFF
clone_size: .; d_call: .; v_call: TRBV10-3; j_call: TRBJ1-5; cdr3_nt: TGTGCCATCAGTGAGGGCGGGGGAGGGCCCCAGCATTTT; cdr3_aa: CAISEGGGGPQHF
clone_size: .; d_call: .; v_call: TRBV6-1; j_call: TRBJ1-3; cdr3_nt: TGTGCCAGCAGTGAAAACAGGTCTGGAAACACCATATATTTT; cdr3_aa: CASSENRSGNTIYF
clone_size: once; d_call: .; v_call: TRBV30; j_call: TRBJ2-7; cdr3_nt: TGTGCCTGGAGTGTAGGCAGAGGCTCCTACGAGCAGTACTTC; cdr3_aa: CAWSVGRGSYEQYF
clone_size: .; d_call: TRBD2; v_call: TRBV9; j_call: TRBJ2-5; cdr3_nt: TGTGCCAGCAGCTCTGCGCCGGGACTAGCGGGAGTAGGAGAGACCCAGTACTTC; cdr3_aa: CASSSAPGLAGVGETQYF
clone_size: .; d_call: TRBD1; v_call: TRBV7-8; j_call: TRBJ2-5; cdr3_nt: TGTGCCAGTCAGACCGGGACAGGGTGGCGAGAGACCCAGTACTTC; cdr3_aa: CASQTGTGWRETQYF
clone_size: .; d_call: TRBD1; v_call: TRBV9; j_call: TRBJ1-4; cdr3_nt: TGTGCCAGCAGCCCCATCGGACAGGGTCGTGAAAAACTGTTTTTT; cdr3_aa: CASSPIGQGREKLFF
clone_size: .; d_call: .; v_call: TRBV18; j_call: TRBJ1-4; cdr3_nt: TGTGCCAGCTCACCAAGCATTCCCGAATATAATGAAAAACTGTTTTTT; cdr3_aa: CASSPSIPEYNEKLFF
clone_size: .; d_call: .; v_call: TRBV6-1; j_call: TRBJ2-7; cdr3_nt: TGTGCCAGCAGTGAAGTCCAGTCCTACGAGCAGTACTTC; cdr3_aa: CASSEVQSYEQYF
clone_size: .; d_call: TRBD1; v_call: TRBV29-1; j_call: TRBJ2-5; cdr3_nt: TGCAGCGTCCCACTAGACAGGGGGCAAGAGACCCAGTACTTC; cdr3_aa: CSVPLDRGQETQYF
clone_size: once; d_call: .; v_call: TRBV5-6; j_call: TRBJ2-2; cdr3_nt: TGTGCCAGCAGCGTTATTAGCGGGGAGCTGTTTTTT; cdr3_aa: CASSVISGELFF
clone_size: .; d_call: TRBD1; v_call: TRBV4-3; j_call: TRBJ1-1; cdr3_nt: TGCGCCAGCAGCGGACAGGGGGAGGATGAAGCTTTCTTT; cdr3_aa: CASSGQGEDEAFF
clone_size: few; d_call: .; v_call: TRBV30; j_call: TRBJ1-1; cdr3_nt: TGTGCCTGTTGGTCAGGGTTGAACACTGAAGCTTTCTTT; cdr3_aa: CACWSGLNTEAFF